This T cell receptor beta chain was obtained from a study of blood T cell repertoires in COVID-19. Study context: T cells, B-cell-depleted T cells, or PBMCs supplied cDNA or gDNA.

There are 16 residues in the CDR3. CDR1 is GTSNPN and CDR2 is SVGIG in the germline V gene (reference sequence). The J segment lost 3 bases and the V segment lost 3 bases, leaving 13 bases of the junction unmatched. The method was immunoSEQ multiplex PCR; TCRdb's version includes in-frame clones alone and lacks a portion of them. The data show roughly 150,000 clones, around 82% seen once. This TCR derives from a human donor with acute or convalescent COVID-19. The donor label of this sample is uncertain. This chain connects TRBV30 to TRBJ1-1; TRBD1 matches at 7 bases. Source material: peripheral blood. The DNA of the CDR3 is TGTGCCTGGAGGAGAGGAATTAGGGGGCTAGACACTGAAGCTTTCTTT. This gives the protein CAWRRGIRGLDTEAFF.